These 11 T cell receptor beta chains were sequenced from one sample in a study of T-cell memory formation after mild COVID-19. TCRdb re-called the 5' RACE reads with MiXCR, one entry per CDR3 protein. The data hold roughly 250,000 distinct CDR3 sequences, with about 16% observed a single time. The sequenced sample was PBMCs or a T cell subset sorted from them (not recorded which). The receptors were sampled from a man between 18 and 29 years old who had mild COVID-19 (a few samples of this study predate the infection). Cell type and time point are not known.

The sample holds a few counts of this clonotype. This chain links TRBV28 with TRBJ1-2, with 8 positions matching TRBD1. Germline-derived CDR1 and CDR2 are MDHEN and SYDVKM. V lost 3 bases, J lost 7 bases, and 7 bases stayed unmatched. The CDR3 consists of 14 residues. CDR3 bases: TGTGCCAGCAGTTTTAGCAGGGGGCGAGGTGGCTACACCTTC. As protein: CASSFSRGRGGYTF.

The chain carries TRBV7-2 and TRBJ1-1; D gene ambiguous. CDR3 length equals 12 residues. Between the trimmed V and J ends, which lost 5 bases and 6 bases, there was a span of 10 bases. Per the germline V gene, CDR1 is SGHTA and CDR2 is FQGNSA. The CDR3, as DNA: TGTGCCAGCAGCCCCGGCATCGCTGAAGCTTTCTTT. Translation gives CASSPGIAEAFF.

The chain joins TRBV14 to TRBJ1-6, with 9 bases lining up with TRBD1. The V segment lost 1 base and the J segment 7 bases; nucleotides outside the gene matches: 5. The CDR3 is 16 amino acids. Germline CDR1 SGHDN, CDR2 FVKESK. The CDR3 spells CASSQGQGVWNSPLHF. CDR3 coding DNA: TGTGCCAGCAGCCAAGGACAGGGGGTATGGAATTCACCCCTCCACTTT.

In this sample, this clonotype turned up a few times. This chain connects TRBV20-1 to TRBJ2-5; 9 nucleotides line up with TRBD2. Germline CDR1 and CDR2: DFQATT and SNEGSKA (reference sequence). The CDR3 runs 14 residues. V was clipped by 2 bases and J by 4 bases; unmatched bases: 5. CDR3 protein: CSARSLAGRETQYF. The CDR3 region has the DNA TGCAGTGCTAGATCCCTAGCGGGGAGAGAGACCCAGTACTTC.

The chain recombines TRBV5-1 with TRBJ2-1; 10 nucleotides agree with TRBD2. J lost 8 bases, V lost 3 bases, and 11 bases had no gene match. The CDR3 runs to 16 residues. CDR1 is SGHRS, CDR2 YFSETQ, per germline. CDR3 nucleotide sequence: TGCGCCAGCAGCTCTCAGCCCAGCGGGGGGGCGGATGAGCAGTTCTTC. It translates to CASSSQPSGGADEQFF.

The chain is built from TRBV18 and TRBJ2-7, with TRBD1 matching over 10 bases. V was pared by 1 base and J by 8 bases, with 5 bases of the junction left unmatched. Germline V lookup: CDR1 KGHSH, CDR2 LQKENI. The CDR3 loop spans 14 amino acids. CDR3 DNA: TGTGCCAGCTCACCACAGGCGACAGGGGGCAAGCAGTACGTC. This encodes CASSPQATGGKQYV.

This clonotype was found a few times. The rearrangement links TRBV4-3 to TRBJ2-1; no clear D. The CDR3 runs to 13 residues. The V and J ends lost 0 bases and 3 bases respectively, with 3 bases between them. Germline assignment: CDR1 LGHNA and CDR2 YSLEER. The CDR3 loop is CASSQDFYNEQFF. In DNA form, the CDR3 reads TGCGCCAGCAGCCAAGATTTCTACAATGAGCAGTTCTTC.

There are a few counts of this clonotype. CDR3 amino acids: CATSYRGTEAFF. CDR3 in DNA: TGTGCCACCAGCTACAGGGGGACTGAAGCTTTCTTT. The chain recombines TRBV15 with TRBJ1-1, with 8 bases lining up with TRBD1. This CDR3 comprises 12 residues. V dropped 5 bases and J dropped 5; count of bases not matched to a gene: 1. Germline V gives CDR1 LNHNV, CDR2 YYDKDF (reference sequence).

The chain employs TRBV6-6 and TRBJ2-3, with D perhaps assigned TRBD1 or TRBD2 (5 bases each). This CDR3 region has 13 residues. V gave up 5 bases and J gave up 4 bases, with 10 bases separating them. In germline, CDR1 is MNHNY, CDR2 SVGAGI (reference sequence). The DNA of the CDR3 is TGTGCCAGCAGTCCGGGGCGTCCAGATACGCAGTATTTT. This encodes CASSPGRPDTQYF.

Only a few counts were recorded for this clonotype. This rearrangement joins TRBV12-3 or TRBV12-4 to TRBJ2-2, with 7 bases that match TRBD1. After removal of 6 bases from V and 6 bases from J, the junction contained 4 bases not matched to a gene. The CDR3 totals 13 residues. The CDR3: CASRLTGPGELFF. The CDR3 DNA is TGTGCCAGCAGACTGACAGGGCCCGGGGAGCTGTTTTTT.

J is TRBJ2-5 and V is TRBV5-1, with 7 bases matching TRBD1. The CDR3 contains 14 residues. V lost 0 bases to trimming and J lost 3 bases; unmatched junction nucleotides: 2. CDR1 is SGHRS, CDR2 YFSETQ, per germline. The CDR3 bases are TGCGCCAGCAGCTTGGGACAGGGAAAAGAGACCCAGTACTTC. Protein: CASSLGQGKETQYF.